This TCR beta chain was documented in a study of cytomegalovirus exposure and HLA in healthy donors. Study-level background: From about 170 million T cells, an earlier analysis saw approximately 120 million unique TCR beta sequences.

This PCR relied on a set of 60 Vbeta primers and 13 Jbeta primers. The repertoire was sequenced with immunoSEQ multiplex PCR; TCRdb's copy has only in-frame clones and lacks some. This table holds 65,000 to 90,000 clones. About this clone: Antigen specificity is unknown.

Germline CDR1 and CDR2: MGHRA and YSYEKL. The CDR3 has 13 residues. V gave up 1 base and J gave up 3 bases, with 7 bases separating them. Study-level points and caveats: For TCR beta chains, V- and J-gene trimming was later linked to a missense DCLRE1C variant. Cytomegalovirus-associated status was assigned to 164 TCR beta chains. Researchers reportedly found TCR beta sequences accurately predicted most subjects' HLA-A and HLA-B alleles.

This chain links TRBV4-1 with TRBJ2-7, with unresolved D. Sequenced sample: PBMCs. The receptor's source is a female donor in good health and CMV-seropositive. The CDR3 DNA is TGCGCCAGCAGCCAAGCGCACGGCTACGAGCAGTACTTC. It encodes CASSQAHGYEQYF.